These T cell receptor beta chains were read from a single sample in a study of shared clonotypes between healthy human individuals. Profiled with immunoSEQ multiplex PCR; TCRdb holds only in-frame clones, not every one. Of 2 million to 3 million clones listed, approximately 93% are singletons. Sample: naive CD4+ T cells from PBMCs. These receptors originate from a man aged 18 to 29 in good health. Some clones in this sample may be carry-over from other donors' samples. Each CDR3 is given with its conserved first and last residue. D genes are given only for firm matches. Clone size is shown for a subset of rows, as once, few, many or a class of expanded clone.

clone_size j_call d_call v_call cdr3_nt cdr3_aa
once TRBJ1-1 TRBD1 TRBV5-1 TGCGCCAGCAGCCGTGACAGGGTGTACACTGAAGCTTTCTTT CASSRDRVYTEAFF
. TRBJ1-2 . TRBV4-3 TGCGCCAGCAGCCAAGTAGGGGCTGCCCTATTCGGCGGTGGCTACACCTTC CASSQVGAALFGGGYTF
. TRBJ2-7 TRBD1 TRBV10-1 TGCGCCAGCAGTGAGGGACAGGGGGCCTACGAGCAGTACTTC CASSEGQGAYEQYF
. TRBJ1-2 . TRBV30 TGTGCCTGGAGTGTTATCAGGGCCTATGGCTACACCTTC CAWSVIRAYGYTF
. TRBJ2-2 . TRBV6-1 TGTGCCAGCAGCCCCAACACCGGGGAGCTGTTTTTT CASSPNTGELFF
. TRBJ2-1 . TRBV5-5 TGTGCCAGCAGCTTTAGCTACAATGAGCAGTTCTTC CASSFSYNEQFF
. TRBJ2-5 . TRBV5-1 TGCGCCAGCAGCCCTGGACCTCAAGAGACCCAGTACTTC CASSPGPQETQYF
. TRBJ1-3 . TRBV6-6 TGTGCCAGCACCTCAGTAGTCTCTGGAAACACCATATATTTT CASTSVVSGNTIYF
. TRBJ2-7 TRBD1 TRBV5-1 TGCGCCAGCAGCCCCGGGACAGGGGGCTCCGAGCAGTACTTC CASSPGTGGSEQYF
. TRBJ2-7 . TRBV18 TGTGCCAGCTCATACGATTACCAGGGTTACGAGCAGTACTTC CASSYDYQGYEQYF
. TRBJ2-3 TRBD1 TRBV11-3 TGTGCCAGCAGCCCCCGGACAGGGCTGGCCGATACGCAGTATTTT CASSPRTGLADTQYF
. TRBJ1-2 . TRBV28 TGTGCCAGCAGTTTAGGGCCTCTAGGCTACACCTTC CASSLGPLGYTF
. TRBJ1-1 . TRBV18 TGTGCCAGCTCACTGGGAGGGATGAACACTGAAGCTTTCTTT CASSLGGMNTEAFF
. TRBJ2-5 TRBD2 TRBV7-7 TGTGCCAGCAGCTTAAGCGGGAGGTGGGAGACCCAGTACTTC CASSLSGRWETQYF
. TRBJ2-7 TRBD1 TRBV5-1 TGCGCCAGCAGCTGGACAGGGGACGCCGGTCAGTACTTC CASSWTGDAGQYF
. TRBJ2-1 TRBD2 TRBV11-3 TGTGCCAGCAGCTTAGGAGGCGGGGGTGAGCAGTTCTTC CASSLGGGGEQFF
. TRBJ2-1 TRBD2 TRBV2 TGTGCCAGCAGGTCCCTAGCGGGAACGTACAATGAGCAGTTCTTC CASRSLAGTYNEQFF
. TRBJ2-5 . TRBV9 TGTGCCAGCAGCGTAGGGGGCACCTGGGAGGTTGAAGAGACCCAGTACTTC CASSVGGTWEVEETQYF
. TRBJ2-1 TRBD2 TRBV9 TGTGCCAGCAGCGTAGAACTAGCGGAGTACAATGAGCAGTTCTTC CASSVELAEYNEQFF
. TRBJ1-5 TRBD1 TRBV28 TGTGCCAGCAGTACCGGACAGGGGGCTCGGGCTCAGCCCCAGCATTTT CASSTGQGARAQPQHF
. TRBJ2-7 . TRBV19 TGTGCCAGTAGTATCCTCTCTAGCGCACTCCACTACGAGCAGTACTTC CASSILSSALHYEQYF
once TRBJ2-2 . TRBV6-5 TGTGCCAGCAGGCCCCGGGGCGGGGCCGGGGAGCTGTTTTTT CASRPRGGAGELFF
. TRBJ1-1 . TRBV5-6 TGTGCCAGCAGCTTGGCGGGGATTAAAGCTTTCTTT CASSLAGIKAFF
. TRBJ2-7 . TRBV28 TGTGCCAGCTTCACCAGCGGATCCCTCTACGAGCAGTACTTC CASFTSGSLYEQYF
few TRBJ1-3 . TRBV2 TGTGCCAGCAGTGAAACGACGAGGACAAACACCATATATTTT CASSETTRTNTIYF
. TRBJ1-1 TRBD1 TRBV5-1 TGCGCCAGCAGCTTGGGATGGGGACAGGGTAACACTGAAGCTTTCTTT CASSLGWGQGNTEAFF
. TRBJ1-5 . TRBV30 TGTGCCTGGGGCCGGACAGACAATCAGCCCCAGCATTTT CAWGRTDNQPQHF
. TRBJ2-7 . TRBV28 TGTGCCAGCAGTTCCAGCGGCCAAGGAGACTACGAGCAGTACTTC CASSSSGQGDYEQYF
. TRBJ1-5 TRBD1 TRBV19 TGTGCCAGTAGTGGGGGACAGGGGGACGTTGTGAGCAATCAGCCCCAGCATTTT CASSGGQGDVVSNQPQHF
. TRBJ1-5 TRBD1 TRBV28 TGTGCCAGCAGTTCGGGGGGGGACAGGGTGTGGAATCAGCCCCAGCATTTT CASSSGGDRVWNQPQHF
. TRBJ2-1 TRBD1 TRBV5-1 TGCGCCAGCAGCATCCGGGACAGCTCCTACAATGAGCAGTTCTTC CASSIRDSSYNEQFF